The clone carrying this TCR beta chain was observed at least ten times. What it binds is not known. The cohort's ophthalmopathy patients, a group with duration under 3 months, had a Clinical Activity Score of at least 3 and a NOSPECS grade of at least 4. The length of the CDR3 is 12 residues. Between the trimmed V and J ends, which lost 3 bases and 3 bases, there was a span of 9 bases. Per germline, CDR1 DFQATT and CDR2 SNEGSKA (reference sequence). What was amplified from RNA transcripts were TCR beta CDR3 regions. First-round RT-PCR of the TCR CDR3 relied on the HTBI primer set. TCRdb itself ran the multiplex PCR reads through MiXCR, one entry per CDR3 protein. The sample records over 500,000 distinct CDR3 sequences, over 15% being singletons. The data are from a study of T cells in Graves' hyperthyroidism and ophthalmopathy. Study-wide points: Before onset, ophthalmopathy was predicted by the model a median around 6 months earlier. Among clonotypes expanded in thyroid above 0.001, most were also found in blood.

V gene TRBV20-1 combines with J gene TRBJ2-7, with D perhaps TRBD1 (5 bases). This clonotype was sampled from a woman aged 18-29 years with Graves' ophthalmopathy. The sample taken for sequencing was blood. The CDR3 spells CSASDRVYEQYF. For the CDR3, the DNA is TGCAGTGCTAGTGACAGAGTCTACGAGCAGTACTTC.